The 10 T cell receptor beta chains in this list originate from one sample, sequenced in a study of T cells in Graves' hyperthyroidism and ophthalmopathy. Amplification yielded TCR beta CDR3 regions, with RNA transcripts as the source. HTBI primers were used for first-round RT-PCR of the TCR CDR3. TCRdb reprocessed the multiplex PCR reads with MiXCR, giving one entry per CDR3 protein. The sample comprises 550,000 to 850,000 distinct CDR3 sequences, approximately 18% of which are singletons, and 16% rests with the top ten. The sample was blood. All receptors come from a woman aged 45-60 years with Graves' hyperthyroidism that later progressed to Graves' ophthalmopathy.

This clonotype has a count of ten or more. The chain joins TRBV20-1 to TRBJ1-1; tentative D call: TRBD1 (6 bases). Germline CDR1 DFQATT, CDR2 SNEGSKA (reference sequence). The CDR3 spans 14 residues. Trimming pared 3 bases from V and 4 bases from J, leaving 15 bases between. The CDR3 DNA is TGCAGTGCTAGTCGCGGACAGCCGAGCACTGAAGCTTTCTTT. Protein sequence: CSASRGQPSTEAFF.

The CDR3 DNA is TGTGCTAGTGGTTTGGATACAGGGGGCGAAGGCAATCAGCCCCAGCATTTT. Its protein is CASGLDTGGEGNQPQHF. V is TRBV12-5 and J is TRBJ1-5; 9 nucleotides align to TRBD1. Trimming cost V 1 base and J 2 bases; bases outside gene matches: 6. The length of the CDR3 is 17 residues. Per germline, CDR1 LGHNT and CDR2 FRNRAP.

The chain links TRBV5-5 to TRBJ2-6, with D hard to call. The germline V gene has CDR1 SGHKS and CDR2 YYEKEE (reference sequence). V dropped 2 bases and J dropped 1 base, with 4 bases sitting between them. The CDR3 has 14 residues. Written as DNA, the CDR3 is TGTGCCAGCAGCTTTCAATCTGGGGCCAACGTCCTGACTTTC. It translates to CASSFQSGANVLTF.

This clonotype was seen repeatedly, ten times or more. The chain carries TRBV11-2 and TRBJ2-1; 7 bases are shared with TRBD1. This CDR3 spans 15 amino acids. Germline V gene data show CDR1 as SGHAT and CDR2 as FQNNGV. With 0 bases clipped from V and 2 bases from J, the junction kept 1 base outside the gene matches. The chain's CDR3 is CASSLDDRAYNEQFF. CDR3 bases: TGTGCCAGCAGCTTAGACGACAGGGCCTACAATGAGCAGTTCTTC.

This clonotype was seen at least ten times. The rearrangement links TRBV10-2 to TRBJ2-7; D is possibly TRBD2 (5 bases). This CDR3 spans 16 amino acids. Looked up from germline, CDR1 is WSHSY and CDR2 is SAAADI. V was trimmed by 3 bases and J by 2 bases, leaving 17 bases between them. The CDR3 DNA reads TGCGCCAGCAGTGAAGTTCGGCTAGCCGACGCCTACGAGCAGTACTTC. This sequence encodes CASSEVRLADAYEQYF.

This clonotype has more than one count but fewer than ten. This chain connects TRBV7-2 to TRBJ1-6; the D is unclear. The CDR3 covers 12 residues. Deletions cut 5 bases from V and 10 bases from J, with 9 bases between. Germline V gene lookup returns CDR1 SGHTA and CDR2 FQGNSA. CDR3 bases: TGTGCCAGCAGCCCACATCCCTCACCCCTCCACTTT. Its protein is CASSPHPSPLHF. The complete variable domain, with remaining parts taken from reference TRBV7-2 and TRBJ1-6, reads GAGVSQSPSNKVTEKGKDVELRCDPISGHTALYWYRQSLGQGLEFLIYFQGNSAPDKSGLPSDRFSAERTGGSVSTLTIQRTQQEDSAVYLCASSPHPSPLHFGNGTRLTVT.

The chain recombines TRBV25-1 with TRBJ2-1; perhaps TRBD2 as D (6 bases). Trimming shortened V by 3 bases and J by 0 bases, and 18 bases separated the two germline ends. This CDR3 is 18 amino acids long. Germline V gene lookup returns CDR1 MGHDK and CDR2 SYGVNS. CDR3 DNA: TGTGCCAGCAGTGACGGGGAGGTATCCCTAAGCTCCTACAATGAGCAGTTCTTC. Amino acid sequence: CASSDGEVSLSSYNEQFF.

This clonotype appeared once. The gene calls are TRBV6-5 and TRBJ1-3; tentative D call: TRBD1 (5 bases). V lost 4 bases and J 4 bases, leaving 14 bases between the germline ends. The CDR3 length is 15 residues. Germline V gene lookup returns CDR1 MNHEY and CDR2 SVGAGI. The CDR3 protein is CASSFQGLAGNTIYF. CDR3 coding DNA: TGTGCCAGCAGTTTCCAGGGACTAGCGGGAAACACCATATATTTT.

This clonotype was found a few times. The chain carries TRBV10-3 and TRBJ2-7, with 11 bases that match TRBD2. Per the germline V gene, CDR1 is ENHRY and CDR2 is SYGVKD. Germline trimming cut 7 bases from V and 0 bases from J; bases unmatched to any gene: 5. The CDR3 is 15 residues long. In DNA form, the CDR3 reads TGTGCCATCACACGACTAGCGGGGAACTCCTACGAGCAGTACTTC. It specifies CAITRLAGNSYEQYF.

V is TRBV30 and J is TRBJ1-6; a weak D match, TRBD1 (5 bases). Germline V gives CDR1 GTSNPN, CDR2 SVGIG (reference sequence). The V gene lost 0 bases and the J gene lost 0 bases, with 12 bases spanning the gap. The CDR3 has 17 amino acids. The CDR3 bases are TGTGCCTGGAGTGTTGGCAGGGCTTACTCCTATAATTCACCCCTCCACTTT. Translating it yields CAWSVGRAYSYNSPLHF.